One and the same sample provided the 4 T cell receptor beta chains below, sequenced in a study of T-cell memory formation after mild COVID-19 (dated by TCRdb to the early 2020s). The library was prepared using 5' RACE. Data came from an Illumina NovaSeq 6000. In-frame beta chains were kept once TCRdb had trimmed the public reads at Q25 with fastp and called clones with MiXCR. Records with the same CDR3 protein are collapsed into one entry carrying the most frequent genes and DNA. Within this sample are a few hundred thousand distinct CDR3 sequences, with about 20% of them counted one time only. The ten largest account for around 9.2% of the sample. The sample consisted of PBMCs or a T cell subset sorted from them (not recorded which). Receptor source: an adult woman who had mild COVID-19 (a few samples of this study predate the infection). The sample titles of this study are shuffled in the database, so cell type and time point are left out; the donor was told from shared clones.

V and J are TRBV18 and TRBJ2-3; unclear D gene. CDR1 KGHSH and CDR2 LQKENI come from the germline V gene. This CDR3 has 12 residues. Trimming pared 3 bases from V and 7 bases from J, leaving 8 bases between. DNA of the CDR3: TGTGCCAGCTCACCTGAACGGCATACGCAGTATTTT. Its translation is CASSPERHTQYF.

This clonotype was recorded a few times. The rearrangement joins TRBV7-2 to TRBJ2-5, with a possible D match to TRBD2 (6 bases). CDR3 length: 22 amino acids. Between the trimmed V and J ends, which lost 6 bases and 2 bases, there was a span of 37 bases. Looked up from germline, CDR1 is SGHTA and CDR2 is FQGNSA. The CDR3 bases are TGTGCCAGCAGTTACCCGCCGACCGGCACCTACGGGCGCGGGATCTATCAAGAGACCCAGTACTTC. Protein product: CASSYPPTGTYGRGIYQETQYF. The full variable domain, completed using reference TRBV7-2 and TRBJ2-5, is GAGVSQSPSNKVTEKGKDVELRCDPISGHTALYWYRQSLGQGLEFLIYFQGNSAPDKSGLPSDRFSAERTGGSVSTLTIQRTQQEDSAVYLCASSYPPTGTYGRGIYQETQYFGPGTRLLVL.

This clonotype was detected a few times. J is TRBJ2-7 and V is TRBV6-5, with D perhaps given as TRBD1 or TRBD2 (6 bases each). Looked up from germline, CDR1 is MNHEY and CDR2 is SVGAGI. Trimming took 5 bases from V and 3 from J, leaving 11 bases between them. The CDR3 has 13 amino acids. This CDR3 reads CASSKGGIYEQYF. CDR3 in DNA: TGTGCCAGCAGTAAGGGGGGAATCTACGAGCAGTACTTC.

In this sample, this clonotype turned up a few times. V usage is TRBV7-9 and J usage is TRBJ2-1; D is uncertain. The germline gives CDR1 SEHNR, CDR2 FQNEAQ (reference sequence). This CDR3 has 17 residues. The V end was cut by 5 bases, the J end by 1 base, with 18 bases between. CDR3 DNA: TGTGCCAGCAGCCCCGATGTTGTCGGCAGGTCCTACAATGAGCAGTTCTTC. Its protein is CASSPDVVGRSYNEQFF.